This T cell receptor (beta chain) was recovered during a study of shared clonotypes between healthy human individuals. On the study more broadly: CD4 naive and memory got three plates each, CD8 naive two, CD8 memory one. Points from the study as a whole: Only blood was sampled; tissue repertoires likely differ. Among non-shared clonotypes, generation probabilities were lower than among those shared by all four donors.

A remark on this clone: Its antigen is as yet unknown.

Repertoires were generated with immunoSEQ multiplex PCR, while TCRdb's copy carries only in-frame clones and drops some. Of around 180,000 clones in the sample, 80% to 95% were seen once. The sample taken for sequencing was naive CD4+ T cells sorted from blood. The subset: CD45RA+ positively selected. This receptor was obtained from a woman aged 25 to 39 in good health.

As DNA, the CDR3 is TGTGCCAGCAGCCGGGACCGAGATCAGCCCCAGCATTTT. Protein product: CASSRDRDQPQHF. V usage is TRBV6-6 and J usage is TRBJ1-5; perhaps TRBD1 as D (5 bases). Germline values: CDR1 MNHNY, CDR2 SVGAGI (reference sequence). The V end lost 6 bases, the J end lost 5 bases, and 11 bases lay between the germline ends. The CDR3 spans 13 residues.